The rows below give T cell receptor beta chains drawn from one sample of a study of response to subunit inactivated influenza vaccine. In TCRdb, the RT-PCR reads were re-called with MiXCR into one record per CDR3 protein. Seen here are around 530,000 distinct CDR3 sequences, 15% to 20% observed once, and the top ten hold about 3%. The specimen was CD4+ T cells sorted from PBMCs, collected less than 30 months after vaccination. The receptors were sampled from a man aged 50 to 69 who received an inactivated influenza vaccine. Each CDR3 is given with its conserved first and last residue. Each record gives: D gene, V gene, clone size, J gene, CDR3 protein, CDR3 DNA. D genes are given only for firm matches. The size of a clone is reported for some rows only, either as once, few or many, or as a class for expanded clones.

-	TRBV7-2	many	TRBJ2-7	CASSLSGITYEQYF	TGTGCCAGCAGCTTATCAGGGATAACCTACGAGCAGTACTTC
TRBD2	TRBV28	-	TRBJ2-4	CASRERTSGHIQYF	TGTGCCAGCAGGGAAAGGACTAGCGGGCACATTCAGTACTTC
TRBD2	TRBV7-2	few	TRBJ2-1	CASSLDTSVAFF	TGTGCCAGCAGCTTAGACACTAGCGTGGCGTTCTTC
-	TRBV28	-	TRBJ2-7	CASRPSGEKEQYF	TGTGCCAGCAGGCCGTCAGGGGAGAAGGAGCAGTACTTC
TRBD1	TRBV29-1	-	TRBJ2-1	CSGTSRDRGQFF	TGCAGCGGCACTAGCCGGGACAGGGGGCAGTTCTTC
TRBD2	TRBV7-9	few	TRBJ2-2	CASSLAGLADTGELFF	TGTGCCAGCAGCTTAGCGGGTCTAGCGGACACCGGGGAGCTGTTTTTT
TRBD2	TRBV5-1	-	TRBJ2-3	CASSTAGYTDTQYF	TGCGCCAGCTCCACAGCGGGGTACACAGATACGCAGTATTTT
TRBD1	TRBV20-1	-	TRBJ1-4	CTLEGTGVEKLFF	TGCACCCTGGAAGGGACAGGGGTCGAAAAACTGTTTTTT
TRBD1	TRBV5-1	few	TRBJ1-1	CASSRTGLNTEAFF	TGCGCCAGCAGCAGGACAGGGTTGAACACTGAAGCTTTCTTT
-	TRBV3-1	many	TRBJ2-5	CASSQDYGIQETQYF	TGTGCCAGCAGCCAAGATTATGGGATCCAAGAGACCCAGTACTTC
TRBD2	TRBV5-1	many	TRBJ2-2	CASRLAVNTGELFF	TGCGCCAGCCGACTAGCGGTGAACACCGGGGAGCTGTTTTTT
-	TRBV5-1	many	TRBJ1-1	CASSTQGANTEAFF	TGCGCCAGCAGCACACAGGGCGCGAACACTGAAGCTTTCTTT
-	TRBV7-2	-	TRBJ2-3	CASSRSLWGTDTQYF	TGTGCCAGCAGCCGCTCCCTGTGGGGCACAGATACGCAGTATTTT
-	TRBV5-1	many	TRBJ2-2	CASSYVLGTGELFF	TGCGCCAGCAGCTATGTTTTAGGCACCGGGGAGCTGTTTTTT
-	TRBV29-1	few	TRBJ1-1	CSVVGQMNTEAFF	TGCAGCGTTGTTGGGCAGATGAACACTGAAGCTTTCTTT
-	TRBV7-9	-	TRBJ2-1	CASSLAGTPTKNNEQFF	TGTGCCAGCAGCTTAGCTGGGACACCAACCAAAAACAATGAGCAGTTCTTC
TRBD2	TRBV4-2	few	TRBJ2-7	CASSQDGSGRAYEQYF	TGTGCCAGCAGCCAAGATGGTAGCGGGAGGGCCTACGAGCAGTACTTC
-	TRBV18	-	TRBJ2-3	CASSPGLEADTQYF	TGTGCCAGCTCACCGGGGCTTGAAGCAGATACGCAGTATTTT
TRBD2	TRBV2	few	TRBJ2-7	CASRINPGGYAF	TGTGCCAGCAGGATCAATCCCGGGGGGTACGCGTTC
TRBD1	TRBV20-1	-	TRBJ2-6	CSARATGGGANVLTF	TGCAGTGCTAGGGCCACAGGGGGTGGGGCCAACGTCCTGACTTTC
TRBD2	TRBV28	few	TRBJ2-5	CASSPGLAGSEYF	TGTGCCAGCAGCCCGGGACTAGCGGGGTCAGAGTACTTC
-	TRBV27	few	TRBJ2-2	CASRGISTGELFF	TGTGCCAGCAGAGGCATCTCCACCGGGGAGCTGTTTTTT
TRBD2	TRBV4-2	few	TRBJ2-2	CASSPSTSGSNTGELFF	TGTGCCAGCAGCCCCTCGACTAGCGGGAGCAACACCGGGGAGCTGTTTTTT
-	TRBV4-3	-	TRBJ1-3	CASSQVGRFSGNTIYF	TGCGCCAGCAGCCAAGTAGGGCGGTTCTCTGGAAACACCATATATTTT
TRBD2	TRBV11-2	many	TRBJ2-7	CASSAVPSGTYEQYF	TGTGCCAGCAGCGCAGTCCCTAGCGGTACCTACGAGCAGTACTTC
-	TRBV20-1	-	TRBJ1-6	CSARAGESGSPLHF	TGCAGTGCCCGGGCGGGGGAGAGCGGTTCACCCCTCCACTTT
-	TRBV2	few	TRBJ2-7	CASRQFTYEQYF	TGTGCCAGCAGACAGTTTACCTACGAGCAGTACTTC
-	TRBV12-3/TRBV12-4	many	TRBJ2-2	CASSLGLGNTGELFF	TGTGCCAGCAGTTTAGGTCTAGGGAACACCGGGGAGCTGTTTTTT
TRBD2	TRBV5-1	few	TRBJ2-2	CASSWTSGGVTGELFF	TGCGCCAGCAGCTGGACTAGCGGGGGGGTCACCGGGGAGCTGTTTTTT
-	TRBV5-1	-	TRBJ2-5	CASRREQGRETQYF	TGCGCCAGCAGGAGGGAACAGGGGAGGGAGACCCAGTACTTC
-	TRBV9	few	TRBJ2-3	CASSGGEGTDTQYF	TGTGCCAGCAGCGGGGGCGAGGGCACAGATACGCAGTATTTT
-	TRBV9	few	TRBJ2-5	CASSVALGTAQYF	TGTGCCAGCAGCGTAGCTTTAGGGACGGCCCAGTACTTC
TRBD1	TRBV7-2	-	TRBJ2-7	CASSPGQALTYEQYF	TGTGCCAGCAGCCCTGGACAGGCTTTAACGTACGAGCAGTACTTC
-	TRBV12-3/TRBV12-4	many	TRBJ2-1	CASSFNGNEQFF	TGTGCCAGCAGTTTCAATGGGAATGAGCAGTTCTTC
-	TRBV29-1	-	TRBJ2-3	CSVDNRGTYTDTQYF	TGCAGCGTTGACAACCGGGGGACCTACACAGATACGCAGTATTTT
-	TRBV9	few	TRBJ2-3	CASSVERLNTDTQYF	TGTGCCAGCAGCGTAGAAAGGCTAAACACAGATACGCAGTATTTT
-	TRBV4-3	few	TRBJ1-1	CASSQARGTEAFF	TGCGCCAGCAGCCAGGCCCGGGGAACTGAAGCTTTCTTT
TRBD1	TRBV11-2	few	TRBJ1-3	CASSLVSGQGTGNTIYF	TGTGCCAGCAGCTTAGTGTCGGGACAGGGGACAGGAAACACCATATATTTT
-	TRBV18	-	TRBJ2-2	CASSRGAGTANTGELFF	TGTGCCAGCTCACGGGGGGCCGGAACCGCGAACACCGGGGAGCTGTTTTTT
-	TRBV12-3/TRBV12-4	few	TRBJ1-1	CASISSRGSAFF	TGTGCCAGCATCTCGTCCAGGGGCTCAGCTTTCTTT
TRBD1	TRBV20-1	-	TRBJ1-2	CSAPSWTGALYGYTF	TGCAGTGCTCCCAGCTGGACAGGGGCGCTCTATGGCTACACCTTC
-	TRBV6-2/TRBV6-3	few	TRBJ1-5	CASTDRSNQPQHF	TGTGCCAGCACTGACCGTAGCAATCAGCCCCAGCATTTT
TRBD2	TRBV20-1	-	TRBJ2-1	CSARAPLAGPYNEQFF	TGCAGTGCTAGAGCCCCACTAGCGGGTCCCTACAATGAGCAGTTCTTC
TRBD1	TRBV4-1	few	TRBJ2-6	CASSLRDSSSGANVLTF	TGCGCCAGCAGCCTCCGGGACAGCAGCTCTGGGGCCAACGTCCTGACTTTC
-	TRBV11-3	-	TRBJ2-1	CASSSVKGEQFF	TGTGCCAGCAGCTCCGTGAAGGGTGAGCAGTTCTTC
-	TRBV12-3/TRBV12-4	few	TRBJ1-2	CASSLIEGGYTF	TGTGCCAGCAGTTTAATAGAGGGTGGCTACACCTTC
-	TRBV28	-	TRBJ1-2	CASSSLDHGYSF	TGTGCCAGCAGCTCCCTTGACCATGGCTACTCCTTC
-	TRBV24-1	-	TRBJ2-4	CATSAATPDAAGAKNIQYF	TGTGCCACCAGCGCTGCAACTCCGGACGCCGCCGGGGCCAAAAACATTCAGTACTTC
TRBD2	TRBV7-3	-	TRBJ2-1	CASALAEHNEQFF	TGTGCCAGCGCGCTAGCGGAGCACAATGAGCAGTTCTTC
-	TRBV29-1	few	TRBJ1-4	CSDNRPTDEEKLFF	TGCAGTGACAACAGACCGACGGATGAGGAAAAACTGTTTTTT
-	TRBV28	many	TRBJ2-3	CASSYGSTDTQYF	TGTGCCAGCAGTTACGGGAGCACAGATACGCAGTATTTT
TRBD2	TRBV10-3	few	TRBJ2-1	CATSPLYSGSGWHEQFF	TGTGCCACTTCCCCCTTATATAGCGGGAGCGGTTGGCATGAGCAGTTCTTC
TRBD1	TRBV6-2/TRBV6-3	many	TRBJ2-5	CASSLRRGRETQYF	TGTGCCAGCAGTCTCCGCAGGGGGCGTGAGACCCAGTACTTC
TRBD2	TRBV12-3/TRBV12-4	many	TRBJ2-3	CASSGSASGSTDTQYF	TGTGCCAGCAGCGGATCGGCTAGCGGTAGCACAGATACGCAGTATTTT
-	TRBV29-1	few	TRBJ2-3	CSAHYLGHFSSWTDTQYF	TGCAGCGCTCACTATCTGGGACACTTCTCAAGTTGGACAGATACGCAGTATTTT